This paragraph covers one TCR beta chain sequence. From germline, CDR1 is MNHEY and CDR2 SMNVEV (reference sequence). V lost 2 bases to trimming and J lost 1 base; unmatched junction nucleotides: 8. The CDR3 consists of 17 residues. These data come from a study of blood T cell repertoires in COVID-19. The data were produced by immunoSEQ multiplex PCR, yet TCRdb's version contains in-frame clones alone and is incomplete. Among roughly 370,000 clones listed, around nine tenths were seen once. The sample consisted of PBMCs or T cells enriched from blood (not recorded which). The receptor was derived from a woman aged 50 to 65 who had recovered from COVID-19. This sequence joins TRBV27 and TRBJ1-1, with TRBD1 identical over 9 bases. CDR3 region: CASSLRGQGSKNTEAFF. The CDR3 bases are TGTGCCAGCAGTTTAAGGGGACAGGGCTCAAAGAACACTGAAGCTTTCTTT.